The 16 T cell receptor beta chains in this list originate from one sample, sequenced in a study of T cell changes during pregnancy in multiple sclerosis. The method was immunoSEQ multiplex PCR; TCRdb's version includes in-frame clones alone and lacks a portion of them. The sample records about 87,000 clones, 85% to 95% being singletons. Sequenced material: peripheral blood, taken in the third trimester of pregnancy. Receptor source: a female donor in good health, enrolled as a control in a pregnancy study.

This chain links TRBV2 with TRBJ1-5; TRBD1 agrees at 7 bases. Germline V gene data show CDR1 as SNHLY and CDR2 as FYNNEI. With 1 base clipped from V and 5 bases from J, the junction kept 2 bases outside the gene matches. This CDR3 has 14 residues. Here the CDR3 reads CASSEEGAYQPQHF. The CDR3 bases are TGTGCCAGCAGTGAAGAGGGGGCGTATCAGCCCCAGCATTTT.

This chain's CDR3 is CASSLEGLGGTYEQYF. The DNA of the CDR3 is TGTGCCAGCAGCTTGGAAGGGTTGGGAGGTACCTACGAGCAGTACTTC. The chain couples TRBV5-5 to TRBJ2-7; a possible D gene is TRBD2 (6 bases). From germline, CDR1 is SGHKS and CDR2 YYEKEE (reference sequence). With 0 bases removed from V and 2 bases from J, the gap between germline ends came to 15 bases. The CDR3 runs to 16 residues.

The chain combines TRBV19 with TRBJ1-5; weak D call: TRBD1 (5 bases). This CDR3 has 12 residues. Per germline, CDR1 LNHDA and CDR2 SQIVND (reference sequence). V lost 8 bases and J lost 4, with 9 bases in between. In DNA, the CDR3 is TGTGCCAGTTGCCAGGGAAATCAGCCCCAGCATTTT. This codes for CASCQGNQPQHF.

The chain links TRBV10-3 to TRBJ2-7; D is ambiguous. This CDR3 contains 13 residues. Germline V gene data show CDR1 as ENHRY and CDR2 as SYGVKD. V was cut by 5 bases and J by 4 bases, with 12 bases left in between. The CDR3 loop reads CAISPNRFYEQYF. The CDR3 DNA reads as TGTGCCATCAGTCCGAACCGGTTTTACGAGCAGTACTTC.

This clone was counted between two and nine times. CDR3 in amino acids: CASSQAGGMSEKLFF. The DNA for the CDR3 is TGCGCCAGCAGCCAAGCGGGTGGTATGAGTGAAAAACTGTTTTTT. This chain links TRBV4-1 with TRBJ1-4; no definite D call. Deletions cut 1 base from V and 7 bases from J, with 13 bases between. This CDR3 contains 15 residues. Per germline, CDR1 MGHRA and CDR2 YSYEKL.

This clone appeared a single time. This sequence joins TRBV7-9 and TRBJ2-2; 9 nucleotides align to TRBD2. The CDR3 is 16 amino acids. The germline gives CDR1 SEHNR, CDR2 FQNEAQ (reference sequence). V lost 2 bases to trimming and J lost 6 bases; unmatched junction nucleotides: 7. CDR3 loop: CASSLNTGTSSGELFF. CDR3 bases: TGTGCCAGCAGCTTAAATACCGGGACTAGCTCCGGGGAGCTGTTTTTT.

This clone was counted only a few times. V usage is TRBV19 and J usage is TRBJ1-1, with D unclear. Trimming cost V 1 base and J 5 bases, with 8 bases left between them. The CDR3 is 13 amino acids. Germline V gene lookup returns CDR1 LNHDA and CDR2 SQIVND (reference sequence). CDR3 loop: CASSIGWETEAFF. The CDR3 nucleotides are TGTGCCAGTAGTATAGGGTGGGAGACTGAAGCTTTCTTT.

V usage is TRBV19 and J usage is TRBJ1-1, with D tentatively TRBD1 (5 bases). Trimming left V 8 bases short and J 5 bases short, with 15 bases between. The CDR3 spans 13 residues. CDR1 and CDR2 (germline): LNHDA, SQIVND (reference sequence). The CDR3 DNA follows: TGTGCCAGTTCCACAGGATTTACGACTGAAGCTTTCTTT. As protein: CASSTGFTTEAFF.

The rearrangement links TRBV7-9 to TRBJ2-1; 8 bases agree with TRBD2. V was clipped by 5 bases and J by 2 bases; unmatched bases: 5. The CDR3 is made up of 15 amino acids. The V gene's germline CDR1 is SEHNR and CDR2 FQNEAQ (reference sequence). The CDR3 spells CASSPLSGAYNEQFF. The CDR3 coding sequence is TGTGCCAGCAGCCCCCTTAGCGGGGCCTACAATGAGCAGTTCTTC.

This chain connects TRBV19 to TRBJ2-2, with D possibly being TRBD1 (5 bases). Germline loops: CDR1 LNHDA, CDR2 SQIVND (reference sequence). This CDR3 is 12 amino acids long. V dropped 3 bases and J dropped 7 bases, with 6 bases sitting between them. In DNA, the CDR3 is TGTGCCAGTAGTATCAGGGTCGGGGAGCTGTTTTTT. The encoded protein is CASSIRVGELFF.

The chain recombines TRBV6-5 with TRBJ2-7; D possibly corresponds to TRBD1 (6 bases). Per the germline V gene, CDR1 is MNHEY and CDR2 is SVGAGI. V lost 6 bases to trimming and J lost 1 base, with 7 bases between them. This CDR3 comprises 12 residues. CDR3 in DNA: TGTGCCAGCAGCAGGGGTTCCTACGAGCAGTACTTC. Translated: CASSRGSYEQYF.

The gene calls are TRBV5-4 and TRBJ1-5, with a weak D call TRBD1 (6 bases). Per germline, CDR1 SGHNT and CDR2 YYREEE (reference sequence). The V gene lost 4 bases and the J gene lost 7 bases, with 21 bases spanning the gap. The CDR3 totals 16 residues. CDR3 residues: CASSLHGVRGNQPQHF. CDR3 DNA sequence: TGTGCCAGCAGCCTGCACGGCGTCAGGGGAAACCAGCCCCAGCATTTT.

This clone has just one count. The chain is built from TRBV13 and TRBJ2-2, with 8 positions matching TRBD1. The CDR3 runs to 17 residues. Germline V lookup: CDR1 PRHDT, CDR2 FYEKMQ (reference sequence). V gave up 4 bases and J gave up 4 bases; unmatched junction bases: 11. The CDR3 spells CASSSNPGGTSTGELFF. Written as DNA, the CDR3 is TGTGCCAGCAGCTCAAACCCAGGGGGCACGTCCACCGGGGAGCTGTTTTTT.

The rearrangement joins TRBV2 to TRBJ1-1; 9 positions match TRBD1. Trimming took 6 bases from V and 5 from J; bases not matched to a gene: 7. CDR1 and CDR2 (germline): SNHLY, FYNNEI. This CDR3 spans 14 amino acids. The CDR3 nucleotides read TGTGCCAGCAGCGAGGACAGGGGAATTACTGAAGCTTTCTTT. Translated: CASSEDRGITEAFF.

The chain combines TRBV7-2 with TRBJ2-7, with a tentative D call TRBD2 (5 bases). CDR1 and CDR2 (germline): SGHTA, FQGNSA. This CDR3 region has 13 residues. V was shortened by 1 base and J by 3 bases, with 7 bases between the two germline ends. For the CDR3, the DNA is TGTGCCAGCAGCTTAGGACTACACTACGAGCAGTACTTC. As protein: CASSLGLHYEQYF.

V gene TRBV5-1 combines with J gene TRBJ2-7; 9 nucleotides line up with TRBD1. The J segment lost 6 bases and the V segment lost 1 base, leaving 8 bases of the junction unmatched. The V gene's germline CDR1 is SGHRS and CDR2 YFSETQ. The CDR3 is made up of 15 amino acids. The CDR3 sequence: CASSLRRTGVTEQYF. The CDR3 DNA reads TGCGCCAGCAGCTTGCGGAGGACAGGGGTTACCGAGCAGTACTTC.